Listed below are T cell receptor beta chains from one sample, sequenced in a study of Ad26.COV2.S vaccination and SARS-CoV-2 variants. The table came from immunoSEQ multiplex PCR; TCRdb's copy has only in-frame clones and leaves some out. The data contain approximately 280,000 clones, 80% to 90% of them singletons. Specimen: peripheral blood, collected in a trial of Ad26.COV2.S vaccine versus placebo. The receptors here all came from a person aged 18-65 years who received the Ad26.COV2.S COVID-19 vaccine or a placebo. CDR3s leave out the opening cysteine and the closing phenylalanine or tryptophan. The order of the fields is J gene, CDR3 length, V gene, CDR3 protein.

TRBJ2-1 | 17 | TRBV7-2 | ASSPIPPPSGRRRNEQF
TRBJ2-1 | 14 | TRBV7-9 | ASSLIGGSSYNEQF
TRBJ2-3 | 15 | TRBV4-3 | ASSQGLAGGSTDTQY
TRBJ1-1 | 13 | TRBV28 | ASSSLGTVNTEAF
TRBJ1-2 | 11 | TRBV28 | ATLPGTVYGYT
TRBJ1-1 | 10 | TRBV12-3/TRBV12-4 | ASSFGVTEAF
TRBJ2-2 | 16 | TRBV30 | AWSVGPGLAGVTGELF
TRBJ2-5 | 9 | TRBV30 | AWSVLETQY
TRBJ2-1 | 11 | TRBV28 | ASRSYRFNEQF
TRBJ1-5 | 14 | TRBV18 | ASSPPGQGNWEPQH
TRBJ2-1 | 14 | TRBV7-2 | ASSHDRDPSYNEQF
TRBJ1-2 | 10 | TRBV3-1/TRBV3-2 | ASSQDTYGYT
TRBJ1-3 | 14 | TRBV15 | ATSRDWKGDGNTIY
TRBJ2-5 | 11 | TRBV7-3 | ASSLSAVETQY
TRBJ2-1 | 13 | TRBV2 | ASSYLRGQYNEQF
TRBJ2-2 | 13 | TRBV2 | ASRVTEWNTGELF
TRBJ2-3 | 11 | TRBV11-2 | ASSSLGTMGMY
TRBJ1-2 | 13 | TRBV25-1 | ASSESGGAGYGYT
TRBJ2-3 | 13 | TRBV5-4 | ASSLASLGTDTQY
TRBJ1-3 | 13 | TRBV6-5 | ASSTPRDSGNTIY
TRBJ1-5 | 13 | TRBV19 | ASSIGKGSSQPQH
TRBJ2-1 | 12 | TRBV27 | ASSFSGGHNEQF
TRBJ2-5 | 12 | TRBV19 | ASSISRGQETQY
TRBJ2-3 | 11 | TRBV18 | ASSPVRGDTQY
TRBJ1-5 | 11 | TRBV27 | ASSLQVNQPQH
TRBJ2-3 | 14 | TRBV5-1 | ASSLVGFEGTDTQY
TRBJ2-7 | 13 | TRBV19 | ASSTTGTGVYEQY
TRBJ1-2 | 12 | TRBV5-6 | ASSPWWGNYGYT
TRBJ1-5 | 13 | TRBV6-2/TRBV6-3 | ASSPGAGWNQPQH